This T cell receptor (beta chain) was obtained from a study of control samples from healthy donors and cancer patients. Germline assignment: CDR1 SGDLS and CDR2 YYNGEE. The CDR3 covers 15 residues. Trimming cost V 0 bases and J 4 bases, with 13 bases left between them. Clones were sequenced by immunoSEQ multiplex PCR, and TCRdb holds only the in-frame ones, with some missing. Of 99,000 or so clones in the sample, more than 75% were seen once. V and J are TRBV9 and TRBJ1-2; a possible D gene is TRBD1 (5 bases). The sample consisted of blood. The sequence came from a man in his 60s in good health. The CDR3 sequence: CASSVAVPGSYGYTF. In nucleotides, the CDR3 is TGTGCCAGCAGCGTAGCGGTCCCAGGGTCCTATGGCTACACCTTC. Using reference TRBV9 and TRBJ1-2 for the parts outside the CDR3, the full variable domain is DSGVTQTPKHLITATGQRVTLRCSPRSGDLSVYWYQQSLDQGLQFLIQYYNGEERAKGNILERFSAQQFPDLHSELNLSSLELGDSALYFCASSVAVPGSYGYTFGSGTRLTVV.